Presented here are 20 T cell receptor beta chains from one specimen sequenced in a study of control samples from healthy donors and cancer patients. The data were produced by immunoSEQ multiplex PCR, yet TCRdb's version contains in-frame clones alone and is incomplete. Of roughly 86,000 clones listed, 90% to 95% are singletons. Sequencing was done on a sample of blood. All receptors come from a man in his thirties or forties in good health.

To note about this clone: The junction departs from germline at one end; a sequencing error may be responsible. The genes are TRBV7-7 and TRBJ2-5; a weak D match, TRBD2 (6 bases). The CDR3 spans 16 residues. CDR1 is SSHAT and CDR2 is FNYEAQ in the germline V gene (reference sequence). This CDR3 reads CASSPHLSGGQETQYF. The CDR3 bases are TGTGCTAGCAGCCCTCACCTGTCTGGGGGGCAAGAGACCCAGTACTTC.

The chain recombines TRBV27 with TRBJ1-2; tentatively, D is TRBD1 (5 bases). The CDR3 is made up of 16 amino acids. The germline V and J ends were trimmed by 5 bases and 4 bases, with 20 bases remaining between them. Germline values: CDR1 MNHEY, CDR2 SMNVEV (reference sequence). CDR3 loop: CASSPGSGTSVYGYTF. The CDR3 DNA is TGTGCCAGCAGTCCAGGGTCAGGGACTTCGGTCTATGGCTACACCTTC.

The CDR3 here is CAWNPGQGKTAQYF. CDR3 bases: TGTGCCTGGAACCCCGGCCAAGGGAAGACCGCGCAGTACTTC. The chain uses TRBV30 and TRBJ2-7; D is ambiguous. Germline loops: CDR1 GTSNPN, CDR2 SVGIG (reference sequence). The CDR3 totals 14 residues. V was shortened by 4 bases and J by 9 bases, with 22 bases between the two germline ends.

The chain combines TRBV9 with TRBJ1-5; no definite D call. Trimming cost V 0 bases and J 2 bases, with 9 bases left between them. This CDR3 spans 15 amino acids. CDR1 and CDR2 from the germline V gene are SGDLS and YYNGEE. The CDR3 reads CASSVGGSGNQPQHF. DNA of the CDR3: TGTGCCAGCAGCGTAGGGGGATCCGGCAATCAGCCCCAGCATTTT. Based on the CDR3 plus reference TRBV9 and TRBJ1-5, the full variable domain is DSGVTQTPKHLITATGQRVTLRCSPRSGDLSVYWYQQSLDQGLQFLIQYYNGEERAKGNILERFSAQQFPDLHSELNLSSLELGDSALYFCASSVGGSGNQPQHFGDGTRLSIL.

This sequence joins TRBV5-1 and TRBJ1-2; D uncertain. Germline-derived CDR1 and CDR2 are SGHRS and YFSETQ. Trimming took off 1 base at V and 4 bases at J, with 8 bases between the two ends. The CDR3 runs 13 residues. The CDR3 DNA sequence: TGCGCCAGCAGCTTGTATGGGAGCTATGGCTACACCTTC. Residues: CASSLYGSYGYTF.

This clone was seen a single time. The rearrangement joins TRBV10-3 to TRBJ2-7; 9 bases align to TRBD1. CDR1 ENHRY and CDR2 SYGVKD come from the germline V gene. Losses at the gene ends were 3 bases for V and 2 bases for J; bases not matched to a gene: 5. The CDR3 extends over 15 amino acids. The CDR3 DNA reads TGTGCCATCAGTGATTGGACAGGGGCTCCCTACGAGCAGTACTTC. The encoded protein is CAISDWTGAPYEQYF.

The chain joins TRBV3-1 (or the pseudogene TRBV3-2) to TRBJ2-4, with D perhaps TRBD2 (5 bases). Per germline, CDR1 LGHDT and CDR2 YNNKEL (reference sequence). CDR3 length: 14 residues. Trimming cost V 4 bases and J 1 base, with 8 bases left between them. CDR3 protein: CASSPRVAKNIQYF. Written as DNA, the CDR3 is TGTGCCAGCAGCCCGAGGGTGGCCAAAAACATTCAGTACTTC.

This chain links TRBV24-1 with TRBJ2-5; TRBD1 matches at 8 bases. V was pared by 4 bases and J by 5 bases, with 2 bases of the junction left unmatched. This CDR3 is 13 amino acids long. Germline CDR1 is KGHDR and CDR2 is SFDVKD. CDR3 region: CATSETGEETQYF. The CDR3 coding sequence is TGTGCCACCAGTGAGACAGGGGAGGAGACCCAGTACTTC.

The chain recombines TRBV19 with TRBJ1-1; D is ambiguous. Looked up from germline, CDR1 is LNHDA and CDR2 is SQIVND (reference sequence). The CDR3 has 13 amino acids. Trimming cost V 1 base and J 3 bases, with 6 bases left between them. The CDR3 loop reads CASSIGQYTEAFF. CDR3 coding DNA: TGTGCCAGTAGTATAGGGCAATACACTGAAGCTTTCTTT. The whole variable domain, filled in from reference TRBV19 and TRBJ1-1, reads DGGITQSPKYLFRKEGQNVTLSCEQNLNHDAMYWYRQDPGQGLRLIYYSQIVNDFQKGDIAEGYSVSREKKESFPLTVTSAQKNPTAFYLCASSIGQYTEAFFGQGTRLTVV.

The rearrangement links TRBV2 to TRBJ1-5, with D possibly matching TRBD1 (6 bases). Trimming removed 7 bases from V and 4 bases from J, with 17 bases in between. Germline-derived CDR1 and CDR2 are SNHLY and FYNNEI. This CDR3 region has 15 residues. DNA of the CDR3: TGTGCCAGCACCCTGGAATGGGGGGCGAATCAGCCCCAGCATTTT. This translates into CASTLEWGANQPQHF.

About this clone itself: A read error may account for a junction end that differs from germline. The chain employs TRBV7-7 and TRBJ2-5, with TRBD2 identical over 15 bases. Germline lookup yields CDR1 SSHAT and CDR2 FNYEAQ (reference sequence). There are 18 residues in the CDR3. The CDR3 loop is CASSLGWTSGRAGETQYF. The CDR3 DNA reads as TGTGCTAGCAGCTTAGGTTGGACTAGCGGGAGGGCCGGGGAGACCCAGTACTTC. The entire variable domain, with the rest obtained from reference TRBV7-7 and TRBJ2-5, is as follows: GAGVSQSPRYKVTKRGQDVTLRCDPISSHATLYWYQQALGQGPEFLTYFNYEAQPDKSGLPSDRFSAERPEGSISTLTIQRTEQRDSAMYRCASSLGWTSGRAGETQYFGPGTRLLVL.

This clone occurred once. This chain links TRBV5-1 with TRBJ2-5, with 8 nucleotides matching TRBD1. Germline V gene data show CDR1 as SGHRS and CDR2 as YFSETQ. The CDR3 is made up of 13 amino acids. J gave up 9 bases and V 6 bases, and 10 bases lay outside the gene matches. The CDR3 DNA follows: TGCGCCAGCACGGTGTCAGGGGGCTCGTCCCAGTACTTC. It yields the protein CASTVSGGSSQYF. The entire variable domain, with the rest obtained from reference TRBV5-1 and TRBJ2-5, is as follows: KAGVTQTPRYLIKTRGQQVTLSCSPISGHRSVSWYQQTPGQGLQFLFEYFSETQRNKGNFPGRFSGRQFSNSRSEMNVSTLELGDSALYLCASTVSGGSSQYFGPGTRLLVL.

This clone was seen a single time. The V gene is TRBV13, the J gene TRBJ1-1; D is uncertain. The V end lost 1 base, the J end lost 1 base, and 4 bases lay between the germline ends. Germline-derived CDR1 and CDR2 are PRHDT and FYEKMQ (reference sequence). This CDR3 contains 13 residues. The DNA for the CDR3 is TGTGCCAGCAGCTTAGACAAGAACACTGAAGCTTTCTTT. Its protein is CASSLDKNTEAFF.

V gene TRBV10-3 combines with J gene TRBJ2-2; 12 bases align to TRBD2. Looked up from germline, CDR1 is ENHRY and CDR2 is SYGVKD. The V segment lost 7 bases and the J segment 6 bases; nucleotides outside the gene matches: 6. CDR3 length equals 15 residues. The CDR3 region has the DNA TGTGCCATCACTCCGGGACTAGCGGGTCCCGGGGAGCTGTTTTTT. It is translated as CAITPGLAGPGELFF.

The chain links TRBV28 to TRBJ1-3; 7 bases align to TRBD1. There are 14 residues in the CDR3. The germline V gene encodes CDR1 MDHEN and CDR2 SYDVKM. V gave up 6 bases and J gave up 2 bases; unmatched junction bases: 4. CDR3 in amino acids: CASRQGFTGNTIYF. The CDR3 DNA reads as TGTGCCAGCAGACAGGGGTTCACTGGAAACACCATATATTTT.

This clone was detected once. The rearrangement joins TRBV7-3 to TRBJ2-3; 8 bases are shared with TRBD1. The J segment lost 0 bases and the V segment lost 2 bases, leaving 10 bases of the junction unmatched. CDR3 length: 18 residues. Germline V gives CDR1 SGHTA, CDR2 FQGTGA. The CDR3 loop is CASSLSGGKRASTDTQYF. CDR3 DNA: TGTGCCAGCAGCTTATCAGGGGGCAAGCGGGCGAGCACAGATACGCAGTATTTT.

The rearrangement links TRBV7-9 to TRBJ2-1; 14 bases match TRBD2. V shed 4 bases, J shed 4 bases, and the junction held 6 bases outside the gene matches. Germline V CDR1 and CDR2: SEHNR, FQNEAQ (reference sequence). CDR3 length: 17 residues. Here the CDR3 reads CASSSKTSGGAYNEQFF. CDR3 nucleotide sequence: TGTGCCAGCAGCTCGAAGACTAGCGGGGGGGCTTACAATGAGCAGTTCTTC.

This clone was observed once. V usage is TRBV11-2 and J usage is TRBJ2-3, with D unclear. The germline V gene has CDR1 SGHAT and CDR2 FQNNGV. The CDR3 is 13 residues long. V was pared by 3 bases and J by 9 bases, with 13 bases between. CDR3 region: CASSLLTDGTQYF. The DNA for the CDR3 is TGTGCCAGCAGCTTGCTTACTGACGGGACGCAGTATTTT. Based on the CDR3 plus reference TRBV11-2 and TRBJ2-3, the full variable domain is EAGVAQSPRYKIIEKRQSVAFWCNPISGHATLYWYQQILGQGPKLLIQFQNNGVVDDSQLPKDRFSAERLKGVDSTLKIQPAKLEDSAVYLCASSLLTDGTQYFGPGTRLTVL.

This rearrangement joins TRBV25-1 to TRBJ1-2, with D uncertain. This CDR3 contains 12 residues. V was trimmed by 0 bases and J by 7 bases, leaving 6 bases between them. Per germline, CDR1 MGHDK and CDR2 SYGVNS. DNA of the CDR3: TGTGCCAGCAGTGAATATCGGTCTGGCTACACCTTC. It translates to CASSEYRSGYTF.

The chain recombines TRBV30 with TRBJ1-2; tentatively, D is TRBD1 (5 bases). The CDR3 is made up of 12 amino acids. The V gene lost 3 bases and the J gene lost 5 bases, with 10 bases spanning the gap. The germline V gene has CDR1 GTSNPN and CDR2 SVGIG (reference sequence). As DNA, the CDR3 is TGTGCCTGGAGCGGAACAGGATATGGCTACACCTTC. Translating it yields CAWSGTGYGYTF.